These T cell receptor beta chains were read from a single sample in a study of cytomegalovirus exposure and HLA in healthy donors. Sequenced by immunoSEQ multiplex PCR; TCRdb stores in-frame clones only, minus some. The sample lists about 190,000 clones, approximately 79% occurring once. The material sequenced was PBMCs. These receptors all come from a man aged 40-49 years in good health and CMV-seropositive. Both conserved end residues are part of each CDR3. A D gene is named only where the DNA matches it firmly. Expanded clones are given a class, and other clones once, few, many or no size at all.

>NA|TRBJ2-1|13|NA|TRBV13
TGTGCCAGCAGCGGGGAGACTTACAATGAGCAGTTCTTC
CASSGETYNEQFF
>NA|TRBJ2-6|19|NA|TRBV4-3
TGCGCCAGCAGCCAGGGGGCCGTTTCGGGGTTCTCTGGGGCCAACGTCCTGACTTTC
CASSQGAVSGFSGANVLTF
>NA|TRBJ2-3|13|NA|TRBV5-6
TGTGCCAGCAGCTCACCACAGGGTGATACGCAGTATTTT
CASSSPQGDTQYF
>NA|TRBJ2-3|16|TRBD2|TRBV2
TGTGCCAGCAGGGGGTGGATAGCGGGGGGCTCAGATACGCAGTATTTT
CASRGWIAGGSDTQYF
>once|TRBJ1-3|16|NA|TRBV7-6
TGTGCCAGCAGCTTAGCGTTAGGGGCCTCTGGAAACACCATATATTTT
CASSLALGASGNTIYF
>NA|TRBJ2-1|17|TRBD2|TRBV5-6
TGTGCCAGCAGCTTCCGACTAGCGGGTCCCCTAGGGAATGAGCAGTTCTTC
CASSFRLAGPLGNEQFF
>NA|TRBJ2-7|16|NA|TRBV5-4
TGTGCCAGCAGCTCGATGACAGAACTGTTTTCCTACGAGCAGTACTTC
CASSSMTELFSYEQYF
>NA|TRBJ2-3|15|TRBD2|TRBV28
TGTGCCAGCAGTTCCCCGGGGGGGCTTAGAGATACGCAGTATTTT
CASSSPGGLRDTQYF
>few|TRBJ1-5|17|NA|TRBV7-9
TGTGCCAGCAGCCCTGCCGGAGGGGCGGGAATCAATCAGCCCCAGCATTTT
CASSPAGGAGINQPQHF
>NA|TRBJ2-5|17|TRBD2|TRBV7-2
TGTGCCAGCAGCTTATGGTTCGGACTAGCGAGTCAAGAGACCCAGTACTTC
CASSLWFGLASQETQYF
>NA|TRBJ1-2|13|NA|TRBV29-1
TGCAGCGTTGAGGCGGCAGCCTTCGGTGGCTACACCTTC
CSVEAAAFGGYTF
>NA|TRBJ1-5|15|NA|TRBV11-2
TGTGCCAGCAGCTTCCCGGGACATAGCAATCAGCCCCAGCATTTT
CASSFPGHSNQPQHF
>once|TRBJ1-2|15|TRBD1|TRBV6-5
TGTGCCAGCAGTTACTCCGGACAGGGATTCGCTGGCTACACCTTC
CASSYSGQGFAGYTF
>NA|TRBJ2-7|15|NA|TRBV5-1
TGCGCCAGCAGCTTGGTTGGCAGGGGTCCGTACGAGCAGTACTTC
CASSLVGRGPYEQYF
>NA|TRBJ1-4|15|NA|TRBV4-3
TGCGCCAGCAGCCAAAATATCGGGACTAATGAAAAACTGTTTTTT
CASSQNIGTNEKLFF
>NA|TRBJ2-5|16|TRBD1|TRBV6-5
TGTGCCAGCAGTTATACTGGACAGGGGAGGATGGAGACCCAGTACTTC
CASSYTGQGRMETQYF
>once|TRBJ1-1|16|TRBD1|TRBV4-3
TGCGCCAGCAGCCAAGAATTAGGGGACAGGGGGGGTGAAGCTTTCTTT
CASSQELGDRGGEAFF
>once|TRBJ1-2|10|NA|TRBV5-1
TGCGCCAGCAGCTTTAATGGCTACACCTTC
CASSFNGYTF
>NA|TRBJ2-3|15|NA|TRBV4-1
TGCGCCAGCAGCCCTCGCACTAGCTCTGGAGATACGCAGTATTTT
CASSPRTSSGDTQYF
>NA|TRBJ2-7|14|NA|TRBV9
TGTGCCAGCGCTAAGAGGCCCGGAGTAGCAGAGCAGTACTTC
CASAKRPGVAEQYF
>NA|TRBJ2-1|12|NA|TRBV30
TGTGCCTGGAGTGGAAGAGGGAATGAGCAGTTCTTC
CAWSGRGNEQFF
>NA|TRBJ2-5|15|TRBD2|TRBV10-3
TGTGCCATCAGCATTAGCGGGGGGACTCAAGAGACCCAGTACTTC
CAISISGGTQETQYF
>NA|TRBJ2-5|16|NA|TRBV11-2
TGTGCCAGCAGCTCGGTGGGTACTACACGCCAAGAGACCCAGTACTTC
CASSSVGTTRQETQYF
>few|TRBJ2-7|18|NA|TRBV1
TGCACCAGCAGCCAAGGGGTCCCAGCGGGGGGGCTGACCTACGAGCAGTACTTC
CTSSQGVPAGGLTYEQYF
>NA|TRBJ1-5|15|NA|TRBV2
TGTGCCAGCAGCCAACTCCCTCCGGGCAATCAGCCCCAGCATTTT
CASSQLPPGNQPQHF
>NA|TRBJ2-1|15|TRBD1|TRBV27
TGTGCCAGCAGTAAACCGGGACAGGGGTCAAATGAGCAGTTCTTC
CASSKPGQGSNEQFF
>NA|TRBJ1-1|13|NA|TRBV10-1
TGCGCCAGCAGTGAGTCTGGCAGCACTGAAGCTTTCTTT
CASSESGSTEAFF
>NA|TRBJ1-5|17|TRBD1|TRBV5-4
TGTGCCAGCAGCTCGGGGACAGGTGGGCTAGGCAATCAGCCCCAGCATTTT
CASSSGTGGLGNQPQHF
>NA|TRBJ1-2|16|NA|TRBV6-1
TGTGCCAGCAGTGCTACTACCTTACCGAAACGGCGGGGCTACACCTTC
CASSATTLPKRRGYTF
>NA|TRBJ2-5|14|TRBD1|TRBV28
TGTGCCAGCAAACAACAGGGGAGCCAAGAGACCCAGTACTTC
CASKQQGSQETQYF
>few|TRBJ2-7|14|NA|TRBV7-2
TGTGCCAGCAGCCTCCCGTCGGGACAATCATTGCCGTACTTC
CASSLPSGQSLPYF
>NA|TRBJ1-2|14|NA|TRBV28
TGTGCCAGCAGTTTGGGGACACTCCGCTATGGCTACACCTTC
CASSLGTLRYGYTF
>NA|TRBJ1-1|13|NA|TRBV5-1
TGCGCCAGCAGCTTCAGGGGACACACTGAAGCTTTCTTT
CASSFRGHTEAFF
>NA|TRBJ1-2|15|NA|TRBV25-1
TGTGCCAGCAGTGAATCCAAGCGGAATCCCTATGGCTACACCTTC
CASSESKRNPYGYTF
>NA|TRBJ1-5|13|NA|TRBV30
TGTGCCTGGAGAGCGACGGCTAATCAGCCCCAGCATTTT
CAWRATANQPQHF
>NA|TRBJ2-7|13|NA|TRBV9
TGTGCCAGCAGCGTAGACGGGAACTACGAGCAGTACTTC
CASSVDGNYEQYF
>NA|TRBJ2-7|16|NA|TRBV4-1
TGCGCCAGCAGCCAAGAGCGTTACTTGGGCGGGGACGAGCAGTACTTC
CASSQERYLGGDEQYF
>few|TRBJ1-1|14|NA|TRBV13
TGTGCCAGCAGTCGGGCCCAGGGCAGGACTGAAGCTTTCTTT
CASSRAQGRTEAFF
>NA|TRBJ2-5|14|NA|TRBV6-1
TGTGCCAGCAGTGAATCTGGGGGGAAGGAGACCCAGTACTTC
CASSESGGKETQYF
>NA|TRBJ1-3|16|NA|TRBV21-1
TGTGCCAGCAGTAACACCGGGACAGGCCCCAGAAACACCATATATTTT
CASSNTGTGPRNTIYF
>NA|TRBJ1-2|16|TRBD1|TRBV7-9
TGTGCCAGCAGCCCCTTCTCATCATGGACAGGGGGCGGCTACACCTTC
CASSPFSSWTGGGYTF
>NA|TRBJ1-1|15|NA|TRBV11-2
TGTGCCAGCAGCTCGACCCTTACAGCGAACACTGAAGCTTTCTTT
CASSSTLTANTEAFF
>NA|TRBJ2-3|17|TRBD2|TRBV11-2
TGTGCCAGCAGCCTAACGGGGAGCGGGGGGACCACAGATACGCAGTATTTT
CASSLTGSGGTTDTQYF
>NA|TRBJ1-1|11|TRBD1|TRBV11-1
TGTGCCAGCAGCTGGGACAGTGAAGCTTTCTTT
CASSWDSEAFF
>NA|TRBJ2-1|16|TRBD2|TRBV11-3
TGTGCCAGCAGCCACTCCACTAGCGTTTCCTACAATGAGCAGTTCTTC
CASSHSTSVSYNEQFF
>NA|TRBJ1-2|16|TRBD1|TRBV19
TGTGCCAGTAGCCAAGACTCGGGACAGGGGTTCTATGGCTACACCTTC
CASSQDSGQGFYGYTF
>NA|TRBJ1-2|13|TRBD1|TRBV5-6
TGTGCCAGCAGCCCAGACAGGGGATGGGGCTACACCTTC
CASSPDRGWGYTF
>NA|TRBJ2-1|12|TRBD1|TRBV29-1
TGCAGCGTTGAGTCAGGGGGCAATGAGCAGTTCTTC
CSVESGGNEQFF
>NA|TRBJ2-2|15|TRBD1|TRBV10-3
TGTGCCATCAGGCCCGGGACAGGGCGTTTCGGGGAGCTGTTTTTT
CAIRPGTGRFGELFF
>NA|TRBJ1-1|16|NA|TRBV6-1
TGTGCCAGCAGTGAAAGGGGTTCGACCCTAGGGACTGAAGCTTTCTTT
CASSERGSTLGTEAFF
>NA|TRBJ1-2|13|NA|TRBV7-2
TGTGCCAGCAGCTTTCAGGGGAGCTATGGCTACACCTTC
CASSFQGSYGYTF
>NA|TRBJ1-2|13|TRBD1|TRBV9
TGTGCCAGCAAGCAGGGGGGAGATTTTGGCTACACCTTC
CASKQGGDFGYTF
>NA|TRBJ2-5|15|NA|TRBV5-4
TGTGCCAGCAGCTTCCCAGGCCCCGCGGGGGAGACCCAGTACTTC
CASSFPGPAGETQYF
>NA|TRBJ2-5|16|TRBD2|TRBV5-1
TGCGCCAGCAGCCAGGACAGGAGCGGGGGGCGAGAGACCCAGTACTTC
CASSQDRSGGRETQYF
>NA|TRBJ2-1|12|TRBD1|TRBV6-4
TGTGCCAGCAGTGACCCTAGACAGGGAACGTTCTTC
CASSDPRQGTFF